What follows is one T cell receptor beta chain and its context. Its antigen is unknown. The data originate from a study of cytomegalovirus exposure and HLA in healthy donors. Findings and caveats of the study: A few chains tied to CMV proved CMV antigen-specific in vitro.

This CDR3 is built from 15 residues. Deletions cut 5 bases from V and 7 bases from J, with 18 bases between. CDR1 SEHNR and CDR2 FQNEAQ come from the germline V gene (reference sequence). The primer mix had 60 Vbeta and 13 Jbeta primers. Assay: immunoSEQ multiplex PCR; the TCRdb copy retains only in-frame clones and omits some. The sample yields approximately 180,000 clones, 77% seen once. This TCR derives from a woman aged 30 to 39 in good health and CMV-seropositive. The chain carries TRBV7-9 and TRBJ1-5; weak D call: TRBD1 (6 bases). The specimen was PBMCs. Here the CDR3 reads CASSLTAGAQQPQHF. The CDR3, as DNA: TGTGCCAGCAGCCTCACGGCAGGGGCGCAGCAGCCCCAGCATTTT. Using reference TRBV7-9 and TRBJ1-5 for the parts outside the CDR3, the full variable domain is DTGVSQNPRHKITKRGQNVTFRCDPISEHNRLYWYRQTLGQGPEFLTYFQNEAQLEKSRLLSDRFSAERPKGSFSTLEIQRTEQGDSAMYLCASSLTAGAQQPQHFGDGTRLSIL.